The 20 T cell receptor beta chains presented below share a single source sample, sequenced in a study of T cell responses to AZD1222 COVID-19 vaccine (dated by TCRdb to the early 2020s). The time point tag for this specimen amounts to: baseline before first vaccination. Per the publication, the treatment or condition label means: meningococcal conjugate vaccine given as trial control. The method behind the library was the immunoSEQ multiplex PCR assay. Drawn from immuneACCESS, this table holds only the in-frame rearrangements with V and J called that TCRdb kept. Clones are partly lost; checked studies trace under half to an unresolved V gene and leave the rest unexplained. Counted in this sample were 70,000 to 95,000 clones; roughly 90% of them appeared once. The biggest ten clones account for about 2.7% of the sample. This material consisted of peripheral blood, taken on day 0 of MenACWY control vaccination. Receptors were obtained from an adult in good health.

This chain connects TRBV5-6 to TRBJ1-6, with TRBD1 matching over 11 bases. The CDR3 is 16 amino acids. After removal of 2 bases from V and 6 bases from J, the junction contained 4 bases not matched to a gene. Per germline, CDR1 SGHDT and CDR2 YYEEEE. CDR3 nucleotide sequence: TGTGCCAGCAGCTTAGGACAGGGGGCTCGTAATTCACCCCTCCACTTT. This codes for CASSLGQGARNSPLHF.

V usage is TRBV18 and J usage is TRBJ1-6, with D unresolved. The length of the CDR3 is 17 residues. In germline, CDR1 is KGHSH, CDR2 LQKENI. The V and J ends lost 0 bases and 4 bases respectively, with 13 bases between them. The CDR3 reads CASSPPGRTLYNSPLHF. CDR3 DNA: TGTGCCAGCTCACCACCCGGCAGAACTCTATATAATTCACCCCTCCACTTT.

The chain employs TRBV11-1 and TRBJ1-1; D not certain. Germline CDR1 is SGHAT and CDR2 is FQDESV (reference sequence). Trimming took 1 base from V and 2 from J, leaving 11 bases between them. The CDR3 length is 15 residues. DNA for the CDR3: TGTGCCAGCAGCTTAGGAACCGCGGCAAACACTGAAGCTTTCTTT. Translation: CASSLGTAANTEAFF.

J is TRBJ2-7 and V is TRBV4-3, with D perhaps matching TRBD2 (5 bases). V shed 0 bases and J shed 2 bases, with 14 bases lying between them. Germline V CDR1 and CDR2: LGHNA, YSLEER. The CDR3 covers 16 residues. CDR3 nucleotides: TGCGCCAGCAGCCAAGAGAAGTCGGGGTTCGCCTACGAGCAGTACTTC. Its protein product is CASSQEKSGFAYEQYF.

The rearrangement joins TRBV7-3 to TRBJ1-1, with 8 bases identical to TRBD1. This CDR3 comprises 15 residues. The germline V gene has CDR1 SGHTA and CDR2 FQGTGA. Losses at the gene ends were 5 bases for V and 1 base for J; bases not matched to a gene: 6. CDR3 region: CASSTGGRPNTEAFF. The CDR3 nucleotides read TGTGCCAGCAGCACAGGGGGTCGTCCGAACACTGAAGCTTTCTTT.

This chain uses TRBV7-3 with TRBJ2-7; a weak D match, TRBD1 (5 bases). The ends were cut back, 6 bases at V and 5 bases at J, with 20 bases in the middle. The CDR3 contains 15 residues. Germline CDR1 SGHTA, CDR2 FQGTGA. This CDR3 is CASRVRREGVNEQYF. CDR3 nucleotide sequence: TGTGCCAGCAGAGTACGTAGGGAAGGGGTAAACGAGCAGTACTTC. Together with reference TRBV7-3 and TRBJ2-7, the CDR3 gives the full variable domain: GAGVSQTPSNKVTEKGKYVELRCDPISGHTALYWYRQSLGQGPEFLIYFQGTGAADDSGLPNDRFFAVRPEGSVSTLKIQRTERGDSAVYLCASRVRREGVNEQYFGPGTRLTVT.

This clone has only one observation. The chain is built from TRBV28 and TRBJ2-6; D not certain. The CDR3 runs to 13 residues. Germline CDR1 reads MDHEN; CDR2 reads SYDVKM. Trimming shortened V by 7 bases and J by 0 bases, and 4 bases separated the two germline ends. The chain's CDR3 is CASTPSGANVLTF. The CDR3 DNA reads as TGTGCCAGCACCCCCTCTGGGGCCAACGTCCTGACTTTC.

This rearrangement joins TRBV11-1 to TRBJ2-1; D gene unclear. V lost 2 bases and J lost 0, with 8 bases in between. CDR1 is SGHAT, CDR2 FQDESV, per germline (reference sequence). This CDR3 region has 15 residues. CDR3 nucleotide sequence: TGTGCCAGCAGCTTAACGGATAGCTCCTACAATGAGCAGTTCTTC. Protein product: CASSLTDSSYNEQFF. The complete variable domain, with remaining parts taken from reference TRBV11-1 and TRBJ2-1, reads EAEVAQSPRYKITEKSQAVAFWCDPISGHATLYWYRQILGQGPELLVQFQDESVVDDSQLPKDRFSAERLKGVDSTLKIQPAELGDSAMYLCASSLTDSSYNEQFFGPGTRLTVL.

This clone showed up just once. The V gene is TRBV30, the J gene TRBJ2-2; 7 bases are a match to TRBD1. In germline, CDR1 is GTSNPN, CDR2 SVGIG (reference sequence). This CDR3 has 13 residues. The V and J ends lost 3 bases and 6 bases, in that order; junction bases with no gene match: 4. DNA for the CDR3: TGTGCCTGGAGCGGGACAGAGTCCGGGGAGCTGTTTTTT. Residues: CAWSGTESGELFF.

The chain uses TRBV28 and TRBJ1-3; no clear D gene. The CDR3 consists of 11 residues. Germline CDR1 MDHEN, CDR2 SYDVKM. Trimming pared 2 bases from V and 7 bases from J, leaving 3 bases between. The CDR3 reads CASSLGNTIYF. In DNA form, the CDR3 reads TGTGCCAGCAGTTTAGGGAACACCATATATTTT. The complete variable domain, with remaining parts taken from reference TRBV28 and TRBJ1-3, reads DVKVTQSSRYLVKRTGEKVFLECVQDMDHENMFWYRQDPGLGLRLIYFSYDVKMKEKGDIPEGYSVSREKKERFSLILESASTNQTSMYLCASSLGNTIYFGEGSWLTVV.

Concerning this clone itself: The junction shows a germline mismatch at one end, possibly a read error. The chain combines TRBV11-3 with TRBJ1-5, with 7 bases aligning to TRBD1. CDR3 length equals 20 residues. Germline-derived CDR1 and CDR2 are SGHNT and YENEEA. The CDR3 is CASSLDRDPAHPGSNQPQHF. As DNA, the CDR3 is TGTGCCAGCAGTTTAGACAGGGACCCTGCTCACCCAGGGAGCAATCAGCCCCAGCATTTT. Combining the CDR3 with reference TRBV11-3 and TRBJ1-5 gives the whole variable domain EAGVVQSPRYKIIEKKQPVAFWCNPISGHNTLYWYLQNLGQGPELLIRYENEEAVDDSQLPKDRFSAERLKGVDSTLKIQPAELGDSAVYLCASSLDRDPAHPGSNQPQHFGDGTRLSIL.

The genes are TRBV29-1 and TRBJ2-5; D tentatively reads TRBD1 or TRBD2 (5 bases each). CDR3 size: 12 residues. Trimming pared 5 bases from V and 5 bases from J, leaving 12 bases between. Per the germline V gene, CDR1 is SQVTM and CDR2 is ANQGSEA. CDR3 DNA sequence: TGCAGCGTTACGGGGCCGGGGGAGACCCAGTACTTC. This codes for CSVTGPGETQYF.

The chain couples TRBV9 to TRBJ1-1, with a possible D match to TRBD1 (6 bases). The CDR3 is 15 amino acids. The germline gives CDR1 SGDLS, CDR2 YYNGEE. The V end was cut by 2 bases, the J end by 4 bases, with 15 bases between. In DNA form, the CDR3 reads TGTGCCAGCAGCGTCACACCAGAGGGGGGCACTGAAGCTTTCTTT. The encoded protein is CASSVTPEGGTEAFF.

V is TRBV30 and J is TRBJ1-5; D ambiguous. V was shortened by 0 bases and J by 3 bases, with 6 bases between the two germline ends. Germline V gene data show CDR1 as GTSNPN and CDR2 as SVGIG (reference sequence). The CDR3 is 13 amino acids. CDR3 sequence: CAWSVGPNQPQHF. For the CDR3, the DNA is TGTGCCTGGAGTGTTGGTCCCAATCAGCCCCAGCATTTT.

This clone is a singleton in its sample. The V gene is TRBV7-2, the J gene TRBJ2-7; D unresolved. This CDR3 has 15 amino acids. V was pared by 1 base and J by 0 bases, with 10 bases between. From germline, CDR1 is SGHTA and CDR2 FQGNSA. Here the CDR3 reads CASSLDRGSSYEQYF. The CDR3 region has the DNA TGTGCCAGCAGCTTAGATAGAGGCAGCTCCTACGAGCAGTACTTC.

The V call is TRBV4-1, the J call TRBJ2-7; D possibly matches TRBD1 or TRBD2 (5 bases each). V shed 5 bases and J shed 4 bases, with 15 bases lying between them. This CDR3 spans 14 amino acids. Germline values: CDR1 MGHRA, CDR2 YSYEKL. DNA of the CDR3: TGCGCCAGCAGCACCAGGGACGGCAATTACGAGCAGTACTTC. As protein: CASSTRDGNYEQYF.

In nucleotides, the CDR3 is TGTGCCAGCAGCCGGGCCTGGGCCGGGGAGCTGTTTTTT. Translated, it gives CASSRAWAGELFF. V gene TRBV27 combines with J gene TRBJ2-2, with no clear D. The germline V gene has CDR1 MNHEY and CDR2 SMNVEV (reference sequence). The CDR3 has 13 residues. Trimming shortened V by 6 bases and J by 6 bases, and 11 bases separated the two germline ends.

The chain has TRBV28 and TRBJ2-1, with 13 positions matching TRBD2. Looked up from germline, CDR1 is MDHEN and CDR2 is SYDVKM. Germline trimming cut 9 bases from V and 13 bases from J; bases unmatched to any gene: 12. This CDR3 has 14 residues. CDR3 residues: CASGELAGGPDQFF. DNA of the CDR3: TGTGCCAGTGGGGAACTAGCGGGGGGGCCCGACCAGTTCTTC.

The chain has TRBV12-3 or TRBV12-4 and TRBJ1-1; D not certain. The CDR3 extends over 13 amino acids. Trimming took off 1 base at V and 5 bases at J, with 8 bases between the two ends. The CDR3 here is CASSLGDRTEAFF. In nucleotides, the CDR3 is TGTGCCAGCAGTTTAGGGGATAGGACTGAAGCTTTCTTT.

The count of this clone is one. J is TRBJ1-2 and V is TRBV14; 9 bases are shared with TRBD1. CDR3 length equals 12 residues. After removal of 4 bases from V and 7 bases from J, the junction contained 1 base not matched to a gene. Germline V gene sequence: CDR1 SGHDN, CDR2 FVKESK. CDR3 sequence reads: CASSRQGGGYTF. Written as DNA, the CDR3 is TGTGCCAGCAGCCGACAGGGGGGTGGCTACACCTTC.